These 23 T cell receptor beta chains came from one sample sequenced in a study of blood T cell repertoires in COVID-19. Data came from immunoSEQ multiplex PCR; TCRdb stores just in-frame clones and leaves some out. The repertoire holds around 270,000 clones, with roughly 89% as singletons. Material: peripheral blood. The receptor source for this set is a man between 35 and 55 years old with acute or convalescent COVID-19.

The V gene is TRBV19, the J gene TRBJ1-5, with D possibly matching TRBD1 (5 bases). The V and J ends lost 4 bases and 6 bases respectively, with 16 bases between them. There are 15 residues in the CDR3. CDR1 is LNHDA and CDR2 is SQIVND in the germline V gene (reference sequence). Written as DNA, the CDR3 is TGTGCCAGTAGTACATACAGACACAGGACTCAGCCCCAGCATTTT. Translated, it gives CASSTYRHRTQPQHF. The whole variable domain, filled in from reference TRBV19 and TRBJ1-5, reads DGGITQSPKYLFRKEGQNVTLSCEQNLNHDAMYWYRQDPGQGLRLIYYSQIVNDFQKGDIAEGYSVSREKKESFPLTVTSAQKNPTAFYLCASSTYRHRTQPQHFGDGTRLSIL.

The chain links TRBV19 to TRBJ1-4; D possibly corresponds to TRBD1 (6 bases). The CDR3 is 14 residues long. Germline-derived CDR1 and CDR2 are LNHDA and SQIVND (reference sequence). V dropped 6 bases and J dropped 5 bases, with 13 bases sitting between them. The chain's CDR3 is CASRLRGLNEKLFF. The CDR3 region has the DNA TGTGCCAGTAGGCTCAGGGGCCTGAATGAAAAACTGTTTTTT. Looking up the rest from reference TRBV19 and TRBJ1-4 gives the full variable domain: DGGITQSPKYLFRKEGQNVTLSCEQNLNHDAMYWYRQDPGQGLRLIYYSQIVNDFQKGDIAEGYSVSREKKESFPLTVTSAQKNPTAFYLCASRLRGLNEKLFFGSGTQLSVL.

The chain couples TRBV4-1 to TRBJ1-6; no clear D gene. Germline V gene sequence: CDR1 MGHRA, CDR2 YSYEKL. The CDR3 is made up of 14 amino acids. Trimming left V 0 bases short and J 8 bases short, with 8 bases between. CDR3 sequence reads: CASSQDSGDSPLHF. The CDR3 DNA is TGCGCCAGCAGCCAAGATAGCGGGGATTCACCCCTCCACTTT.

V usage is TRBV30 and J usage is TRBJ1-2, with a weak D call TRBD1 (5 bases). There are 13 residues in the CDR3. Germline-derived CDR1 and CDR2 are GTSNPN and SVGIG (reference sequence). With 5 bases removed from V and 4 bases from J, the gap between germline ends came to 14 bases. The CDR3 DNA is TGTGCCTGGGCCCTGAGCGGGGGCTATGGCTACACCTTC. This translates into CAWALSGGYGYTF.

This clone has just one count. The chain is built from TRBV10-3 and TRBJ1-1; D possibly corresponds to TRBD1 (5 bases). V dropped 0 bases and J dropped 5 bases, with 7 bases sitting between them. This CDR3 spans 13 amino acids. The V gene's germline CDR1 is ENHRY and CDR2 SYGVKD. This CDR3 reads CAISESQGTEAFF. The CDR3 DNA is TGTGCCATCAGTGAGTCCCAGGGTACTGAAGCTTTCTTT.

Only one count was recorded for this clone. The chain has TRBV6-1 and TRBJ1-6; TRBD1 aligns across 8 bases. CDR3 length equals 17 residues. Per the germline V gene, CDR1 is MNHNS and CDR2 is SASEGT. After removal of 4 bases from V and 4 bases from J, the junction contained 9 bases not matched to a gene. The CDR3 nucleotides are TGTGCCAGCAGTGGGGGTGGACGGACAGGGTATAATTCACCCCTCCACTTT. Translating it yields CASSGGGRTGYNSPLHF.

This chain joins TRBV24-1 and TRBJ1-2; D gene uncertain. CDR1 KGHDR and CDR2 SFDVKD come from the germline V gene. CDR3 length equals 15 residues. V lost 2 bases, J lost 0 bases, and 9 bases lay in between. CDR3 bases: TGTGCCACCAGTGATTCCCGGGGAGCTAACTATGGCTACACCTTC. It specifies CATSDSRGANYGYTF.

This clone appeared a few times. The CDR3 nucleotides read TGTGCCAGCAGCCCTATCGGAGACAGGGAAAGGAACTATGGCTACACCTTC. This encodes CASSPIGDRERNYGYTF. The chain combines TRBV21-1 with TRBJ1-2; TRBD1, the table's D call, was not compared with the DNA. TRBV21-1 is termed a pseudogene. The CDR3 is 17 residues long.

This chain links TRBV30 with TRBJ2-7; D unclear. V lost 0 bases and J lost 4, with 7 bases in between. The CDR3 contains 12 residues. Germline CDR1 GTSNPN, CDR2 SVGIG (reference sequence). The CDR3 protein is CAWSVPGYEQYF. The CDR3 region has the DNA TGTGCCTGGAGTGTACCAGGATACGAGCAGTACTTC.

The V and J genes are TRBV7-2 and TRBJ2-1; 8 bases are shared with TRBD2. Trimming took 3 bases from V and 2 from J; bases not matched to a gene: 0. The CDR3 spans 14 residues. Looked up from germline, CDR1 is SGHTA and CDR2 is FQGNSA. The CDR3: CASSLGLAYNEQFF. CDR3 in DNA: TGTGCCAGCAGCTTGGGACTAGCCTACAATGAGCAGTTCTTC.

About this clone itself: The same CDR3 also results from other DNA sequences found in this sample. The chain recombines TRBV7-2 with TRBJ2-7, with 8 bases aligning to TRBD1. The trim removed 2 bases at V and 4 bases at J, leaving 1 base unmatched. Germline V gives CDR1 SGHTA, CDR2 FQGNSA. The CDR3 has 13 amino acids. DNA of the CDR3: TGTGCCAGCAGCTTACAGGGGGCGTACGAGCAGTACTTC. Protein: CASSLQGAYEQYF. Supplemented by reference TRBV7-2 and TRBJ2-7, the full variable domain reads GAGVSQSPSNKVTEKGKDVELRCDPISGHTALYWYRQSLGQGLEFLIYFQGNSAPDKSGLPSDRFSAERTGGSVSTLTIQRTQQEDSAVYLCASSLQGAYEQYFGPGTRLTVT.

The rearrangement joins TRBV6-6 to TRBJ1-1; tentative D call: TRBD1 (5 bases). Germline V gene sequence: CDR1 MNHNY, CDR2 SVGAGI (reference sequence). V lost 2 bases and J 11 bases, leaving 15 bases between the germline ends. The CDR3 runs 13 residues. The CDR3 reads CASSYRGTVEAFF. The CDR3, as DNA: TGTGCCAGCAGTTACCGCGGGACCGTGGAGGCTTTCTTT.

This clone was recorded once. This chain uses TRBV30 with TRBJ1-1; D possibly corresponds to TRBD1 (6 bases). V lost 1 base and J lost 6, with 12 bases in between. Germline loops: CDR1 GTSNPN, CDR2 SVGIG (reference sequence). The CDR3 contains 13 residues. The CDR3 DNA follows: TGTGCCTGGAGTGCCCAACAGGGCTCTGAAGCTTTCTTT. Translating gives CAWSAQQGSEAFF.

The V call is TRBV7-2, the J call TRBJ1-6; TRBD1 might be the D (6 bases). The V gene lost 1 base and the J gene lost 1 base, with 11 bases spanning the gap. CDR1 is SGHTA, CDR2 FQGNSA, per germline. The CDR3 spans 17 residues. The CDR3 here is CASSLGPGESYNSPLHF. The CDR3 DNA sequence: TGTGCCAGCAGCTTAGGTCCAGGGGAATCCTATAATTCACCCCTCCACTTT.

V gene TRBV3-1 (or the pseudogene TRBV3-2) combines with J gene TRBJ2-1, with 7 bases identical to TRBD2. Per the germline V gene, CDR1 is LGHDT and CDR2 is YNNKEL (reference sequence). V lost 1 base to trimming and J lost 4 bases; unmatched junction nucleotides: 7. The length of the CDR3 is 16 residues. The CDR3 region has the DNA TGTGCCAGCAGCCAAGCGGGAACTAGCGTTTACAATGAGCAGTTCTTC. It is translated as CASSQAGTSVYNEQFF.

The rearrangement uses TRBV7-9 and TRBJ1-1, with D unresolved. Trimming took off 2 bases at V and 4 bases at J, with 11 bases between the two ends. The V gene's germline CDR1 is SEHNR and CDR2 FQNEAQ (reference sequence). The CDR3 sequence is 14 residues long. CDR3 DNA: TGTGCCAGCAGCTTACACACCGAGGGCACTGAAGCTTTCTTT. Translated, it gives CASSLHTEGTEAFF.

This clone was seen a single time. V gene TRBV6-1 combines with J gene TRBJ2-3, with a weak D call TRBD2 (7 bases). The CDR3 is made up of 17 amino acids. Trimming took off 0 bases at V and 0 bases at J, with 13 bases between the two ends. Germline V gene data show CDR1 as MNHNS and CDR2 as SASEGT. The CDR3 bases are TGTGCCAGCAGTGAAGCCCTCGCGGGGGCGAGCACAGATACGCAGTATTTT. Protein: CASSEALAGASTDTQYF.

The J gene is TRBJ1-1, the V gene TRBV10-3; 9 bases agree with TRBD1. CDR1 is ENHRY and CDR2 is SYGVKD in the germline V gene. The CDR3 covers 13 residues. V dropped 11 bases and J dropped 5; count of bases not matched to a gene: 9. CDR3 residues: CAAGGTGRTEAFF. Here the CDR3 DNA reads TGTGCCGCTGGGGGGACAGGGAGAACTGAAGCTTTCTTT.

The V call is TRBV12-3 or TRBV12-4, the J call TRBJ1-2, with D tentatively TRBD1 (5 bases). The CDR3 is 12 residues long. V was clipped by 5 bases and J by 6 bases, with 10 bases between them. This CDR3 reads CASSPGGNGYTF. CDR3 in DNA: TGTGCCAGCAGTCCCGGGGGGAATGGCTACACCTTC.

V and J are TRBV9 and TRBJ1-1, with 8 bases fitting TRBD1. Germline CDR1 is SGDLS and CDR2 is YYNGEE. V was clipped by 4 bases and J by 6 bases; unmatched bases: 8. The CDR3 loop spans 14 amino acids. The CDR3 sequence is CASSSLDRDAEAFF. The CDR3 coding sequence is TGTGCCAGCAGCTCCCTGGACAGGGACGCTGAAGCTTTCTTT.

The chain is built from TRBV2 and TRBJ2-7, with a possible D match to TRBD1 (5 bases). The germline V and J ends were trimmed by 7 bases and 5 bases, with 15 bases remaining between them. CDR1 is SNHLY, CDR2 FYNNEI, per germline. The CDR3 spans 13 residues. This CDR3 reads CASNEGAGNEQYF. DNA for the CDR3: TGTGCCAGCAACGAAGGGGCAGGGAACGAGCAGTACTTC.

The CDR3 DNA reads TGTGCCAGCAGTGACCATAGCTCCTATAATTCACCCCTCCACTTT. This encodes CASSDHSSYNSPLHF. The chain has TRBV6-1 and TRBJ1-6; D remains ambiguous. The ends were cut back, 3 bases at V and 0 bases at J, with 6 bases in the middle. The length of the CDR3 is 15 residues. The germline V gene has CDR1 MNHNS and CDR2 SASEGT.

The V and J genes are TRBV6-5 and TRBJ2-7, with TRBD2 matching over 13 bases. The germline CDR1 and CDR2 sequences are MNHEY and SVGAGI. With V trimmed by 6 bases and J by 3 bases, 2 bases remained unmatched. The CDR3 has 14 residues. The CDR3 DNA reads TGTGCCAGCAGAAGGACTAGCGGGGGCTACGAGCAGTACTTC. Translated: CASRRTSGGYEQYF.